This T cell receptor beta chain was retrieved from a study of blood T cell repertoires in COVID-19. Study at large: PBMCs, B-cell-depleted T cells, or T cells provided the cDNA or gDNA that made up the material.

Data came from immunoSEQ multiplex PCR; TCRdb stores just in-frame clones and leaves some out. Found here are 120,000 to 150,000 clones, roughly 85% of them singletons; the top ten hold about 8%. The CDR3 sequence is 14 residues long. Trimming removed 0 bases from V and 5 bases from J, with 11 bases in between. Germline CDR1 is SGHRS and CDR2 is YFSETQ. Seattle patients were enrolled during active infection and followed longitudinally. This receptor was taken from a woman aged 55-69 years with COVID-19, enrolled during active disease. The specimen sequenced was peripheral blood. This chain links TRBV5-1 with TRBJ1-2; no reliable D call. The CDR3 protein is CASSLGSVSYGYTF. CDR3 coding DNA: TGCGCCAGCAGCTTGGGGTCAGTTTCTTATGGCTACACCTTC.